This TCR beta chain stems from a study of T cell changes during pregnancy in multiple sclerosis (dated by TCRdb to about 2019). General notes on the study: The study looked at changes in the T cell repertoire across pregnancy in women with multiple sclerosis.

Remarks on this clone: Its binding antigen is unknown. Nothing much larger sits one base from this clone, and base qualities are not available.

Trimming costs V 3 bases and J 1 base, and their ends lie 6 bases apart. Inclusive of the bounding cysteine and phenylalanine, the CDR3 is 13 residues long. CDR3 DNA is the only sequence kept; it has 39 bases, read in frame from the first base. CDR1 SGHTA and CDR2 FQGTGA are derived from the germline V gene. Library construction relied on the immunoSEQ multiplex PCR assay. TCRdb limited this immuneACCESS table to in-frame rearrangements with V and J called. A share of clones is missing; checked studies link under half to unresolved V genes, and the rest is unexplained. The sample records some 110,000 clones, 90% to 95% of which are singletons. The ten most abundant clones make up less than 2% of the sample.

The chain is assembled from TRBV7-3 and TRBJ1-1, with the D gene uncertain. The input for sequencing was peripheral blood, taken in the third trimester of pregnancy. This clonotype was obtained from a female donor with multiple sclerosis, enrolled in a pregnancy study. The CDR3 region has the sequence CASSLGANTEAFF. The DNA reads TGTGCCAGCAGCTTGGGCGCGAACACTGAAGCTTTCTTT.